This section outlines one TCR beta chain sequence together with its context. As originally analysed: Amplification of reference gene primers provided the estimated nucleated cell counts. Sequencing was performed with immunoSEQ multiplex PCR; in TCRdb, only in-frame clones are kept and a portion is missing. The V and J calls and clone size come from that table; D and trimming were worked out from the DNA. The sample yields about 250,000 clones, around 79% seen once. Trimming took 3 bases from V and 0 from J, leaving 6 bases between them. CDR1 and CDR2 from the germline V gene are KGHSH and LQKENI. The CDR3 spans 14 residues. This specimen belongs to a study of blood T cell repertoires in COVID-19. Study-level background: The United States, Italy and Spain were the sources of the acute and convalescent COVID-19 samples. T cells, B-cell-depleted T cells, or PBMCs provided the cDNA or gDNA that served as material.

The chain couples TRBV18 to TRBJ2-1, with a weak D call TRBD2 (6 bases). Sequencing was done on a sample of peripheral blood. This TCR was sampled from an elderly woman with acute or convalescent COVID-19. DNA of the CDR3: TGTGCCAGCTCACCGACTAGCTCCTACAATGAGCAGTTCTTC. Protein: CASSPTSSYNEQFF.